The entry below describes one T cell receptor (beta chain). The method was immunoSEQ multiplex PCR; TCRdb's version includes in-frame clones alone and lacks a portion of them. Of more than 35,000 clones listed, 75% to 95% are singletons. The data originate from a study of PD-L1 blockade in urothelial cancer. This CDR3 is 20 amino acids long. This sequence was found in an older man with urothelial cancer. The material sequenced was PBMCs, taken around atezolizumab (anti-PD-L1) treatment. V gene TRBV21-1 combines with J gene TRBJ2-7; TRBD1 is the table's D call and was not checked against the DNA. TRBV21-1 is described as a pseudogene. In nucleotides, the CDR3 is TGTGCCAGCAGCAAAGTCGGGACGAAGACAGGGTTCACCATAACCTACGAGCAGTACTTC. This encodes CASSKVGTKTGFTITYEQYF.